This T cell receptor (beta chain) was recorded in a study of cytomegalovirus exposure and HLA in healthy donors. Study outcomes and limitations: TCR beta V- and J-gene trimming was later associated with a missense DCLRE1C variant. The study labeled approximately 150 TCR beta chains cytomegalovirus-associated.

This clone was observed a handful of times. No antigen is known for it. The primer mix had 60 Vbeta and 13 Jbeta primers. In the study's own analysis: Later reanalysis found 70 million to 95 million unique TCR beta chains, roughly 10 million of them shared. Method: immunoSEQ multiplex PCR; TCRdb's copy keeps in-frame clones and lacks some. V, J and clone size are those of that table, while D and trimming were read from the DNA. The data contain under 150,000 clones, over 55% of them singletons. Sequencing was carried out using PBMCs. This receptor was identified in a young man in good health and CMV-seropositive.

CDR3 nucleotides: TGTGCCAGCAGCTTGAACAGGGGAGAGACCGGGGAGCTGTTTTTT. This codes for CASSLNRGETGELFF. The chain carries TRBV5-4 and TRBJ2-2; 7 nucleotides agree with TRBD1. Losses at the gene ends were 1 base for V and 5 bases for J; bases not matched to a gene: 5. In germline, CDR1 is SGHNT, CDR2 YYREEE (reference sequence). This CDR3 region has 15 residues.